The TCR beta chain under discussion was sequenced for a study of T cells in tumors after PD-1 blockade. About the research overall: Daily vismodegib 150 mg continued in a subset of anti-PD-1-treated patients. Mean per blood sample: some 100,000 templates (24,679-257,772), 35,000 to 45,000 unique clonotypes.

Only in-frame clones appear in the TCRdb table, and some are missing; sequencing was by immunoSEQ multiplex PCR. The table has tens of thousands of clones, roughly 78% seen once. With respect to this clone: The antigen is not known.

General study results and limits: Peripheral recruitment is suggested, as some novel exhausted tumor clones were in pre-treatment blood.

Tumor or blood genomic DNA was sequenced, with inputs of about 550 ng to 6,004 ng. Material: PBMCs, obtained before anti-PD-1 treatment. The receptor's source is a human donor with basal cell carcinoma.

The CDR3: CASSLTSGGNTGELFF. Here the CDR3 DNA reads TGCGCCAGCAGCTTAACTAGCGGGGGGAACACCGGGGAGCTGTTTTTT. This chain uses TRBV5-1 with TRBJ2-2; 11 bases line up with TRBD2. The CDR3 extends over 16 amino acids. J gave up 1 base and V 2 bases, and 1 base lay outside the gene matches. Germline lookup yields CDR1 SGHRS and CDR2 YFSETQ.